Following are 10 T cell receptor beta chains from one sample sequenced in a study of CD8+ T cells in alopecia areata. As for treatment: oral pan-JAK inhibitor, 5-10 mg twice daily. RNA was isolated and reverse transcribed to cDNA, the sequencing template. Only in-frame clones appear in the TCRdb table, and some are missing; sequencing was by immunoSEQ multiplex PCR. Of about 300,000 clones in the sample, 58% were seen once. The sample was CD4+ T cells sorted from blood, taken at week 24, from a patient treated with tofacitinib. Receptor source: a human donor with alopecia areata.

The chain carries TRBV19 and TRBJ1-5, with TRBD1 identical over 8 bases. The CDR3 loop spans 13 amino acids. From germline, CDR1 is LNHDA and CDR2 SQIVND (reference sequence). V trimming: 9 bases; J trimming: 5 bases; junction bases outside the gene matches: 6. CDR3 DNA: TGTGCCAGCCGGACAGGGTTGCATCAGCCCCAGCATTTT. It is translated as CASRTGLHQPQHF.

The chain employs TRBV4-2 and TRBJ1-2, with D maybe TRBD1 (5 bases). In germline, CDR1 is LGHNA, CDR2 YNFKEQ. The CDR3 has 15 amino acids. The V end lost 2 bases, the J end lost 4 bases, and 14 bases lay between the germline ends. The CDR3 bases are TGTGCCAGCAGCCAAAAAGGGGCCAGCCTCTATGGCTACACCTTC. Protein: CASSQKGASLYGYTF.

This chain uses TRBV18 with TRBJ2-3; no clear D gene. The CDR3 is 12 residues long. Germline V gene lookup returns CDR1 KGHSH and CDR2 LQKENI. V was trimmed by 0 bases and J by 6 bases, leaving 4 bases between them. CDR3 nucleotides: TGTGCCAGCTCACCACCGCGGGATACGCAGTATTTT. Protein: CASSPPRDTQYF.

The V and J genes are TRBV5-1 and TRBJ2-5; D not certain. V shed 4 bases and J shed 1 base, with 8 bases lying between them. This CDR3 contains 13 residues. In germline, CDR1 is SGHRS, CDR2 YFSETQ. The CDR3 sequence is CASSLRAQETQYF. DNA of the CDR3: TGCGCCAGCAGCCTGCGCGCCCAAGAGACCCAGTACTTC. Filled out from reference TRBV5-1 and TRBJ2-5, the complete variable domain reads KAGVTQTPRYLIKTRGQQVTLSCSPISGHRSVSWYQQTPGQGLQFLFEYFSETQRNKGNFPGRFSGRQFSNSRSEMNVSTLELGDSALYLCASSLRAQETQYFGPGTRLLVL.

This clone was detected once. The CDR3 region is CAWSPFLGGPGAQYF. Here the CDR3 DNA reads TGTGCCTGGAGCCCATTTTTAGGGGGCCCAGGGGCGCAGTATTTT. The chain is built from TRBV30 and TRBJ2-3; 7 bases line up with TRBD1. Germline values: CDR1 GTSNPN, CDR2 SVGIG (reference sequence). After removal of 3 bases from V and 10 bases from J, the junction contained 16 bases not matched to a gene. This CDR3 region has 15 residues.

This chain joins TRBV5-1 and TRBJ2-3; tentative D call: TRBD1 (6 bases). V was cut by 3 bases and J by 3 bases, with 14 bases left in between. The CDR3 has 15 residues. In germline, CDR1 is SGHRS, CDR2 YFSETQ. CDR3 DNA: TGCGCCAGCAGCTCCCAGGGGCCAGGAACAGATACGCAGTATTTT. Residues: CASSSQGPGTDTQYF.

J is TRBJ2-3 and V is TRBV9, with TRBD2 identical over 8 bases. This CDR3 is built from 15 residues. The junction had 3 bases not matched to a gene; V was cut back by 3 bases and J by 0 bases. The germline V gene encodes CDR1 SGDLS and CDR2 YYNGEE. Here the CDR3 DNA reads TGTGCCAGCAGCGCGTCTAGCGGGAGCACAGATACGCAGTATTTT. Residues: CASSASSGSTDTQYF.

This chain links TRBV30 with TRBJ1-4; D may be TRBD1 (6 bases). CDR1 and CDR2 from the germline V gene are GTSNPN and SVGIG (reference sequence). V was pared by 7 bases and J by 10 bases, with 16 bases between. This CDR3 is 12 amino acids long. Here the CDR3 DNA reads TGTGCCTCGGACAGTACGGATGTAAAACTGTTTTTT. Translation: CASDSTDVKLFF.

The rearrangement joins TRBV7-9 to TRBJ2-5; the D is unclear. This CDR3 is built from 12 residues. The germline V gene encodes CDR1 SEHNR and CDR2 FQNEAQ (reference sequence). V lost 3 bases, J lost 1 base, and 3 bases lay in between. CDR3 coding DNA: TGTGCCAGCAGCTTCCTCCAAGAGACCCAGTACTTC. Translation: CASSFLQETQYF. Looking up the rest from reference TRBV7-9 and TRBJ2-5 gives the full variable domain: DTGVSQNPRHKITKRGQNVTFRCDPISEHNRLYWYRQTLGQGPEFLTYFQNEAQLEKSRLLSDRFSAERPKGSFSTLEIQRTEQGDSAMYLCASSFLQETQYFGPGTRLLVL.

V is TRBV10-3 and J is TRBJ1-1; 7 bases line up with TRBD1. Per the germline V gene, CDR1 is ENHRY and CDR2 is SYGVKD. The CDR3 consists of 11 residues. J lost 5 bases, V lost 8 bases, and 2 bases had no gene match. This CDR3 is CAIAGGTEAFF. CDR3 nucleotide sequence: TGTGCCATCGCAGGGGGAACTGAAGCTTTCTTT.